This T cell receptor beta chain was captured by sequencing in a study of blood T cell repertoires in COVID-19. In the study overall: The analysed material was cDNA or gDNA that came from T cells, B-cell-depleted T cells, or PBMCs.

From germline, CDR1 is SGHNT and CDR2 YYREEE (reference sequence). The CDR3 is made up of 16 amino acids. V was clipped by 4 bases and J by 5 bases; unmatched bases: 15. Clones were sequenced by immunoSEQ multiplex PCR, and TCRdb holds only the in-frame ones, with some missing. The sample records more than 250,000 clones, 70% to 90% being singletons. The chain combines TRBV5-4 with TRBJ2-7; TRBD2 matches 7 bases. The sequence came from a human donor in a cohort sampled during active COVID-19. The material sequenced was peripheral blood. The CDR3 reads CASSTTQDGGLNEQYF. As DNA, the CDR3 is TGTGCCAGCAGCACTACCCAGGACGGGGGACTAAACGAGCAGTACTTC. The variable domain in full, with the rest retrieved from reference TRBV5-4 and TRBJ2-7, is ETGVTQSPTHLIKTRGQQVTLRCSSQSGHNTVSWYQQALGQGPQFIFQYYREEENGRGNFPPRFSGLQFPNYSSELNVNALELDDSALYLCASSTTQDGGLNEQYFGPGTRLTVT.